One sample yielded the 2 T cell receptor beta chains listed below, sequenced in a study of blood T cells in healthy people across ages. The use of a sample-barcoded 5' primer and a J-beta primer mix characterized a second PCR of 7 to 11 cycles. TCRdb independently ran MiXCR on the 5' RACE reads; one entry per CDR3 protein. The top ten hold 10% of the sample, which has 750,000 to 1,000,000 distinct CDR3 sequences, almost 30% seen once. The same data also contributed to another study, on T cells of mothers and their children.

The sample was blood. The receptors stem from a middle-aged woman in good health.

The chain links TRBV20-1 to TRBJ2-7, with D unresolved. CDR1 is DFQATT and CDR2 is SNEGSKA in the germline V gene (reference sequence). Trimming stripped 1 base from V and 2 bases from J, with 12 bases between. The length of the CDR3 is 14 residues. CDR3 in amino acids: CSARVYLRTYEQYF. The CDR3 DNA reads TGCAGTGCTAGAGTATATTTGAGGACCTACGAGCAGTACTTC.

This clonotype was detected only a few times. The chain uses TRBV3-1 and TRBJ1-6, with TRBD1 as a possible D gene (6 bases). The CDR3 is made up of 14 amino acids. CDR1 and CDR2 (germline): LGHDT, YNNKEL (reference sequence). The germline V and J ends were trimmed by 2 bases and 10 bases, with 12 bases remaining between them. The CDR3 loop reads CASSQRQVGSPLHF. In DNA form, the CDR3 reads TGTGCCAGCAGCCAACGACAGGTTGGCTCACCCCTCCACTTT.